These 5 T cell receptor beta chains were all obtained from the same sample, sequenced in a study of cytomegalovirus exposure and HLA in healthy donors. With 60 Vbeta and 13 Jbeta primers, the PCR was carried out. Clones were read by immunoSEQ multiplex PCR, and TCRdb kept only the in-frame ones, dropping some. The repertoire holds fewer than 250,000 clones, with 60% to 80% as singletons. Sequencing used PBMCs. Source of these receptors: a male donor in good health and CMV-seronegative.

This chain links TRBV5-4 with TRBJ1-4; 9 bases line up with TRBD1. Trimming cost V 2 bases and J 2 bases; bases outside gene matches: 10. The CDR3 has 18 amino acids. Germline CDR1 and CDR2: SGHNT and YYREEE (reference sequence). The CDR3 DNA reads TGTGCCAGCAGCTTCGGGACAGGGACGATTGTGACTAATGAAAAACTGTTTTTT. This codes for CASSFGTGTIVTNEKLFF.

This chain links TRBV27 with TRBJ2-3, with 9 bases matching TRBD1. The CDR3 spans 16 residues. Trimming at V came to 7 bases and at J to 4 bases, leaving 12 bases not matched to a gene. CDR1 is MNHEY, CDR2 SMNVEV, per germline (reference sequence). CDR3 sequence: CASKLTGGFFADTQYF. The CDR3 DNA sequence: TGTGCCAGCAAACTGACAGGGGGTTTTTTCGCAGATACGCAGTATTTT.

The V gene is TRBV28, the J gene TRBJ1-5; D uncertain. This CDR3 has 14 amino acids. Germline CDR1 is MDHEN and CDR2 is SYDVKM. V dropped 6 bases and J dropped 3 bases, with 12 bases sitting between them. CDR3: CASRLEIPNQPQHF. The CDR3 DNA reads TGTGCCAGCAGGTTGGAGATCCCCAATCAGCCCCAGCATTTT.

The chain uses TRBV23-1 and TRBJ2-3; 12 positions match TRBD1. Being an ORF, TRBV23-1 has a function that is uncertain. This CDR3 is built from 18 residues. Trimming removed 0 bases from V and 1 base from J; junction bases left unmatched: 5. The CDR3 DNA reads as TGCGCCAGCAGTCAATCGGGGACAGGGGGCTATTGCACAGATACGCAGTATTTT. Amino acids: CASSQSGTGGYCTDTQYF.

V usage is TRBV6-4 and J usage is TRBJ2-2, with D possibly TRBD1 on 5 matching bases. Germline lookup yields CDR1 MRHNA and CDR2 SNTAGT. The CDR3 sequence is 14 residues long. V lost 2 bases and J 1 base, leaving 5 bases between the germline ends. The chain's CDR3 is CASSDGQNTGELFF. In DNA form, the CDR3 reads TGTGCCAGCAGTGACGGACAGAACACCGGGGAGCTGTTTTTT.